This T cell receptor (beta chain) was profiled in a study of vaccination effects on CD4 cells after COVID-19. Regarding the study as a whole: Convalescent patients were few in the study, and early post-infection timepoints were absent.

V gave up 4 bases and J gave up 2 bases, with 16 bases separating them. Germline V gene sequence: CDR1 KGHDR, CDR2 SFDVKD. The CDR3 is 17 residues long. Sequencing was preceded by expansion of antigen-specific CD4+ T cells with viral peptide pools in the ViraFEST assay. Following a roughly 9-day culture, CD4+ T cells were purified. Testing of the vaccine recipients showed negative nucleocapsid antibodies and no prior SARS-CoV-2 infection. Repertoires were generated with immunoSEQ multiplex PCR, while TCRdb's copy carries only in-frame clones and drops some. The table has roughly 50,000 clones, around 85% seen once. On this clone itself: Its specificity is unknown.

The specimen comprised CD4+ T cells from PBMCs cultured with HCoV-229E spike peptides, sampled before COVID-19 vaccination. This receptor was taken from a human donor who received a COVID-19 vaccine. The chain carries TRBV24-1 and TRBJ2-2, with D perhaps given as TRBD1 or TRBD2 (5 bases each). The CDR3 nucleotides are TGTGCCACCAGTGACAACCGAGGGACGGGAAACACCGGGGAGCTGTTTTTT. Residues: CATSDNRGTGNTGELFF.